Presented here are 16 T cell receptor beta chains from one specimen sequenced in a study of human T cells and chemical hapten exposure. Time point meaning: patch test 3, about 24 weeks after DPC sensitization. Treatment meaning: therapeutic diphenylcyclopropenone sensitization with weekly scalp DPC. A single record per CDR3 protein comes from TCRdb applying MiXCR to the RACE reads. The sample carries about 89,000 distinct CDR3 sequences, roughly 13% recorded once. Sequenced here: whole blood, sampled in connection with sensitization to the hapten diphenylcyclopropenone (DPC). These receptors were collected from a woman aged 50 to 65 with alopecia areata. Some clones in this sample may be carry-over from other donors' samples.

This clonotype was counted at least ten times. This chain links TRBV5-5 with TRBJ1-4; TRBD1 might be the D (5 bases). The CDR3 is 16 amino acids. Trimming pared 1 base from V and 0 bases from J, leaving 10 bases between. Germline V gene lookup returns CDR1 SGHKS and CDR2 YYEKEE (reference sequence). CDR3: CASSLTGLTTNEKLFF. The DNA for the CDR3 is TGTGCCAGCAGCTTGACAGGTCTTACAACTAATGAAAAACTGTTTTTT.

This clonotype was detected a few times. This CDR3 is CASRDGELFF. The CDR3 nucleotides are TGTGCCAGCAGGGACGGGGAGCTGTTTTTT. This chain uses TRBV28 with TRBJ2-2; D is uncertain. Trimming removed 6 bases at V and 7 bases at J, with 3 bases between. CDR1 is MDHEN and CDR2 is SYDVKM in the germline V gene. There are 10 residues in the CDR3.

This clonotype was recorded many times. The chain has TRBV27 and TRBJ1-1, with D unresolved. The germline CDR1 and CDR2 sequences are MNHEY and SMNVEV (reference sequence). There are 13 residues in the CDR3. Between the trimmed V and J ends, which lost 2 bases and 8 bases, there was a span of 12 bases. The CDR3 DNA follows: TGTGCCAGCAGTTTAACCGGGGTTGGGGAAGCTTTCTTT. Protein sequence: CASSLTGVGEAFF.

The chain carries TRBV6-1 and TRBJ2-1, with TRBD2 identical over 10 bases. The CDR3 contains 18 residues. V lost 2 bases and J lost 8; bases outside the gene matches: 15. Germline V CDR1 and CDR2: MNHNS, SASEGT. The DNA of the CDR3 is TGTGCCAGCAGTGAACGCGGGGCTAGCGGGAGCCCCGGTCATGAGCAGTTCTTC. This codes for CASSERGASGSPGHEQFF.

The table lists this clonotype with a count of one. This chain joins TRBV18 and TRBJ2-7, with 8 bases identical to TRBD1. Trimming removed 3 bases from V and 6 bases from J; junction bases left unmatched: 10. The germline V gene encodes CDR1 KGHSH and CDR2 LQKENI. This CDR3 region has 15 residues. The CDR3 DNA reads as TGTGCCAGCTCACCCCTCGACAGGGGAGGTGGCGAGCAGTACTTC. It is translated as CASSPLDRGGGEQYF.

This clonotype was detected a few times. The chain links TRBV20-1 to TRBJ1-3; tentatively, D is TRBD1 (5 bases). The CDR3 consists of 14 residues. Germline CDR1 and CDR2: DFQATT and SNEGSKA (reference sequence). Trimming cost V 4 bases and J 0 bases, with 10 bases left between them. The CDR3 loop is CSAKAGGSGNTIYF. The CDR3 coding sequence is TGCAGTGCTAAAGCGGGGGGCTCTGGAAACACCATATATTTT.

DNA for the CDR3: TGTGCCAGCAGAATCTTTGCCGGCAGCGGGGTCTACAATGAGCAGTTCTTC. Protein product: CASRIFAGSGVYNEQFF. The gene calls are TRBV27 and TRBJ2-1, with TRBD2 identical over 7 bases. The V and J ends lost 6 bases and 3 bases, in that order; junction bases with no gene match: 14. Germline CDR1 reads MNHEY; CDR2 reads SMNVEV (reference sequence). CDR3 length: 17 residues.

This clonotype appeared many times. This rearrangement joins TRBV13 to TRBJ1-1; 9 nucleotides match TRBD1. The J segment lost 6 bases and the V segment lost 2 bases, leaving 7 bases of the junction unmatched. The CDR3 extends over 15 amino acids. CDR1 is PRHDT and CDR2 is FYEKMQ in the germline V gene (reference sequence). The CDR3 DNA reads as TGTGCCAGCAGCTTACGCACAGGGGGCATCGCTGAAGCTTTCTTT. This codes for CASSLRTGGIAEAFF.

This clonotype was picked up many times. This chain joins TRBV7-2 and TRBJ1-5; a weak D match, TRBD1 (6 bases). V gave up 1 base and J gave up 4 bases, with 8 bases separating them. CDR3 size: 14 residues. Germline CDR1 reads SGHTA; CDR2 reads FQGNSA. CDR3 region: CASSLDRVNQPQHF. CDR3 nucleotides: TGTGCCAGCAGCTTAGACAGGGTTAATCAGCCCCAGCATTTT.

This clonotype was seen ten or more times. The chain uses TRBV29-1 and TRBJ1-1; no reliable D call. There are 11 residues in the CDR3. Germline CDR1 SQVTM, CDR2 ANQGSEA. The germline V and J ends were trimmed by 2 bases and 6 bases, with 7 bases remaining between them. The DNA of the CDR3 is TGCAGCGTTGAACCGGTTGCTGAAGCTTTCTTT. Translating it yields CSVEPVAEAFF. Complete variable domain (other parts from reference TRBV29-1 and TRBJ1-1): SAVISQKPSRDICQRGTSLTIQCQVDSQVTMMFWYRQQPGQSLTLIATANQGSEATYESGFVIDKFPISRPNLTFSTLTVSNMSPEDSSIYLCSVEPVAEAFFGQGTRLTVV.

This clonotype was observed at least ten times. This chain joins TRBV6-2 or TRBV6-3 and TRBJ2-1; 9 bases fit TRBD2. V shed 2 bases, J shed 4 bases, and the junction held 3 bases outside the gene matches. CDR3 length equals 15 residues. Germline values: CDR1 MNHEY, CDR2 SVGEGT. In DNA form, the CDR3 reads TGTGCCAGCAGTTACCTTAGCGGGAGTTACAATGAGCAGTTCTTC. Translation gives CASSYLSGSYNEQFF.

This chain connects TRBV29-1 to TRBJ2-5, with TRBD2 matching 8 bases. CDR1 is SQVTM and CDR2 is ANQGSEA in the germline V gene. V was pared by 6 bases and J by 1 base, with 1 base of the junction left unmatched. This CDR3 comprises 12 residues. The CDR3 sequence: CSVGTSQETQYF. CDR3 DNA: TGCAGCGTGGGGACTAGCCAAGAGACCCAGTACTTC.

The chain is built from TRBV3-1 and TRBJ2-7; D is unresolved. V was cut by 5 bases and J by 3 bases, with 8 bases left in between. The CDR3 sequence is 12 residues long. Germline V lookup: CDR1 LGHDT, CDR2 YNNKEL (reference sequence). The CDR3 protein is CASSNTFYEQYF. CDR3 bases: TGTGCCAGCAGCAACACCTTCTACGAGCAGTACTTC.

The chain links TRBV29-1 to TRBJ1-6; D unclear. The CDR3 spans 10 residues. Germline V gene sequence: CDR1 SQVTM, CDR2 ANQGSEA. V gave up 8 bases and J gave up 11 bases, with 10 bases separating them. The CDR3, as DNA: TGCAGCCTAGGTGCAACACCCCTCCACTTT. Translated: CSLGATPLHF.

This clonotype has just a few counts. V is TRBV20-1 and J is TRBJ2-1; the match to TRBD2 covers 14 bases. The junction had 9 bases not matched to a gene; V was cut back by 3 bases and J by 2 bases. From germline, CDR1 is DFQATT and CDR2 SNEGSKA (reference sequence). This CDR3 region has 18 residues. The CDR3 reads CSARGTSGSRIAYNEQFF. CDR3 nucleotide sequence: TGCAGTGCTAGGGGGACTAGCGGGAGTCGGATCGCCTACAATGAGCAGTTCTTC.

The CDR3 region is CAWTVKPPYGYTF. The DNA for the CDR3 is TGTGCCTGGACGGTTAAGCCCCCGTATGGCTACACCTTC. This chain links TRBV30 with TRBJ1-2; D uncertain. The CDR3 is 13 amino acids. CDR1 and CDR2 (germline): GTSNPN, SVGIG (reference sequence). Between the trimmed V and J ends, which lost 4 bases and 5 bases, there was a span of 14 bases.